The rows below give T cell receptor beta chains drawn from one sample of a study of a mutant IDH1 vaccine in newly diagnosed glioma. These receptors have no known antigen. The method was immunoSEQ multiplex PCR; TCRdb's version includes in-frame clones alone and lacks a portion of them. Of tens of thousands of clones listed, 91% are singletons. Sample: PBMCs, taken from a glioma patient whose treatment included an IDH1 peptide vaccine. All receptors come from a woman aged 50 to 65 with glioma. Both conserved end residues are part of each CDR3. Each record gives: CDR3 DNA, CDR3 protein, D gene, V gene, clone size, J gene. A D gene is named only where the DNA matches it firmly. Not every row has a clone size; where given, it reads once, few, many or a size class.

DNA: TGTGCCAGCAGTTCGGGGACAGTTAACAATGAGCAGTTCTTC
CDR3: CASSSGTVNNEQFF
D: TRBD1
V: TRBV28
size: NA
J: TRBJ2-1

DNA: TGCGCCAGCAGCTATGAGCTGGAAACTGAAGCTTTCTTT
CDR3: CASSYELETEAFF
D: NA
V: TRBV5-1
size: NA
J: TRBJ1-1

DNA: TGTGCCAGCAGCTCTGGACTAGCGGGAGGGATCCACCAGTTCTTC
CDR3: CASSSGLAGGIHQFF
D: TRBD2
V: TRBV7-2
size: NA
J: TRBJ2-1

DNA: TGTGCCAGCAGCCTAGGGGGGGGATTTCAAGAGACCCAGTACTTC
CDR3: CASSLGGGFQETQYF
D: NA
V: TRBV6-5
size: NA
J: TRBJ2-5

DNA: TGTGCCAGCACCCTTTATAGCACAGATACGCAGTATTTT
CDR3: CASTLYSTDTQYF
D: NA
V: TRBV7-9
size: NA
J: TRBJ2-3

DNA: TGTGCCAGCAGCCAAGGATATTTGGGCGGGGGCACGGGTCGAGAGACCCAGTACTTC
CDR3: CASSQGYLGGGTGRETQYF
D: NA
V: TRBV14
size: once
J: TRBJ2-5

DNA: TGTGCCAGCTCACCGACAGGGTCGCGCGGCACTGAAGCTTTCTTT
CDR3: CASSPTGSRGTEAFF
D: TRBD1
V: TRBV18
size: NA
J: TRBJ1-1

DNA: TGTGCCAGCTCACCGGAAACCAGGGCGTATAATTCACCCCTCCACTTT
CDR3: CASSPETRAYNSPLHF
D: NA
V: TRBV18
size: NA
J: TRBJ1-6

DNA: TGTGCCAGCAGTTCCCGAATGAACACTGAAGCTTTCTTT
CDR3: CASSSRMNTEAFF
D: NA
V: TRBV6-5
size: NA
J: TRBJ1-1

DNA: TGTGCCAGCAGTTCCGCGGAACCTAAAAAACTGTTTTTT
CDR3: CASSSAEPKKLFF
D: NA
V: TRBV28
size: once
J: TRBJ1-4

DNA: TGTGCCATCAGTGAGTCGAAGGGGGCATCCTACAATGAGCAGTTCTTC
CDR3: CAISESKGASYNEQFF
D: TRBD1
V: TRBV10-3
size: NA
J: TRBJ2-1

DNA: TGTGCCTGGAGTGTACTTAGGGGAGGGCACTATGGCTACACCTTC
CDR3: CAWSVLRGGHYGYTF
D: NA
V: TRBV30
size: NA
J: TRBJ1-2

DNA: TGCGCCAGCAGCTTGGTCGGGCCGTCCGGCACTGAAGCTTTCTTT
CDR3: CASSLVGPSGTEAFF
D: NA
V: TRBV5-1
size: once
J: TRBJ1-1

DNA: TGTGCCAGCAGGCCTTTTTCAAGGGGGACCTACGAGCAGTACTTC
CDR3: CASRPFSRGTYEQYF
D: NA
V: TRBV6-5
size: NA
J: TRBJ2-7

DNA: TGTGCCAGCAGCTTGACCGCCTCTGGGGCCAACGTCCTGACTTTC
CDR3: CASSLTASGANVLTF
D: NA
V: TRBV7-6
size: once
J: TRBJ2-6

DNA: TGTGCCATCCGCGGGACAGAAGCCGACTACGAGCAGTACTTC
CDR3: CAIRGTEADYEQYF
D: NA
V: TRBV10-3
size: NA
J: TRBJ2-7

DNA: TGTGCCAGTAGTATAGGGCGTAAAGGCGCCCACACAGATACGCAGTATTTT
CDR3: CASSIGRKGAHTDTQYF
D: NA
V: TRBV19
size: NA
J: TRBJ2-3

DNA: TGTGCCAGCAGTTTGAGATCCGAGAGGAAGAATGAGCAGTTCTTC
CDR3: CASSLRSERKNEQFF
D: NA
V: TRBV28
size: NA
J: TRBJ2-1

DNA: TGTGCCAGCAGTTTTCTACCCCACAGGGCGAGCTCCTACGAGCAGTACTTC
CDR3: CASSFLPHRASSYEQYF
D: NA
V: TRBV28
size: NA
J: TRBJ2-7

DNA: TGTGCCTGGAGTAAAGGTGGATACGAGCAGTACTTC
CDR3: CAWSKGGYEQYF
D: NA
V: TRBV30
size: NA
J: TRBJ2-7

DNA: TGTGCCATCGACACAATACAGGGGGCTTGGGAAAAACTGTTTTTT
CDR3: CAIDTIQGAWEKLFF
D: TRBD1
V: TRBV27
size: once
J: TRBJ1-4

DNA: TGTGCCAGCAGGGGTGGGGATCGGAATTCACCCCTCCACTTT
CDR3: CASRGGDRNSPLHF
D: NA
V: TRBV6-6
size: NA
J: TRBJ1-6

DNA: TGTGCCTGGAGTGTAGGGGGACCCGGGGATACGCAGTATTTT
CDR3: CAWSVGGPGDTQYF
D: NA
V: TRBV30
size: NA
J: TRBJ2-3

DNA: TGTGCCAGCAGGGGAACTGGCTACACCTTC
CDR3: CASRGTGYTF
D: NA
V: TRBV9
size: NA
J: TRBJ1-2

DNA: TGCGCCAGCAGTGAGTCGAGGCCAGTGGGGGCCTTGAACACTGAAGCTTTCTTT
CDR3: CASSESRPVGALNTEAFF
D: NA
V: TRBV10-1
size: NA
J: TRBJ1-1

DNA: TGCGCCAGCAGCATCCAGGGACAGGCCGATGGCTACACCTTC
CDR3: CASSIQGQADGYTF
D: TRBD1
V: TRBV5-1
size: NA
J: TRBJ1-2

DNA: TGTGCCAGCAGGAGCGGGGGACGGTCCCACTATGGCTACACCTTC
CDR3: CASRSGGRSHYGYTF
D: NA
V: TRBV6-1
size: NA
J: TRBJ1-2

DNA: TGCGCCAGCAGCTTGCCTAGCCCCGCCAATGAGCAGTTCTTC
CDR3: CASSLPSPANEQFF
D: NA
V: TRBV5-1
size: NA
J: TRBJ2-1

DNA: TGTGCCAGCAGTGACGACCACGAGCAGTACTTC
CDR3: CASSDDHEQYF
D: NA
V: TRBV6-5
size: once
J: TRBJ2-7

DNA: TGTGCCAGCAGCTTAGTTCAGGGGGGATCCTACGAGCAGTACTTC
CDR3: CASSLVQGGSYEQYF
D: NA
V: TRBV11-2
size: NA
J: TRBJ2-7

DNA: TGTGCCAGCAGCGTAGGCCGGGGGGCCAACGTCCTGACTTTC
CDR3: CASSVGRGANVLTF
D: NA
V: TRBV9
size: NA
J: TRBJ2-6

DNA: TGTGCCTGGAGTCAAGACAGTGAAGCTTTCTTT
CDR3: CAWSQDSEAFF
D: NA
V: TRBV30
size: few
J: TRBJ1-1

DNA: TGTGCCAGCAGCCCTCGGGCGGGAGACTTACACGAGCAGTACTTC
CDR3: CASSPRAGDLHEQYF
D: NA
V: TRBV12-1
size: once
J: TRBJ2-7

DNA: TGTGCCAGTAGGGTGACAGGGTGGGATCAGCCCCAGCATTTT
CDR3: CASRVTGWDQPQHF
D: TRBD1
V: TRBV19
size: NA
J: TRBJ1-5

DNA: TGCGCCAGCAGTGAGTCGGGACTAGCGGGAGTGAGCACAGATACGCAGTATTTT
CDR3: CASSESGLAGVSTDTQYF
D: TRBD2
V: TRBV10-2
size: NA
J: TRBJ2-3

DNA: TGTGCTAGTGGGGAGAGATTCGTCACTGAAGCTTTCTTT
CDR3: CASGERFVTEAFF
D: NA
V: TRBV12-5
size: NA
J: TRBJ1-1

DNA: TGTGCCAGCAGTTCGAGAGACAGGGTCCCTGAAGCTTTCTTT
CDR3: CASSSRDRVPEAFF
D: TRBD1
V: TRBV5-4
size: NA
J: TRBJ1-1

DNA: TGTGCCTGGACAGAGGGGGGAGATACGCAGTATTTT
CDR3: CAWTEGGDTQYF
D: NA
V: TRBV30
size: once
J: TRBJ2-3

DNA: TGTGCCAGCGCCAGAGGTTTTGAAAAACTGTTTTTT
CDR3: CASARGFEKLFF
D: NA
V: TRBV2
size: NA
J: TRBJ1-4

DNA: TGCGCCAGCAGCCAAGAAGCAGGGCGAACCAAAAACATTCAGTACTTC
CDR3: CASSQEAGRTKNIQYF
D: NA
V: TRBV4-1
size: NA
J: TRBJ2-4

DNA: TGTGCCAGCAGCGTAGGACCAGGGGGCTCGGCAGATACGCAGTATTTT
CDR3: CASSVGPGGSADTQYF
D: TRBD1
V: TRBV9
size: NA
J: TRBJ2-3

DNA: TGTGCCAGCAGTGGGACTAGGAAAGATACGCAGTATTTT
CDR3: CASSGTRKDTQYF
D: TRBD2
V: TRBV6-5
size: NA
J: TRBJ2-3

DNA: TGTGCCAGCAGCCGACAGGGGGAGTCCACCGGGGAGCTGTTTTTT
CDR3: CASSRQGESTGELFF
D: TRBD1
V: TRBV4-2
size: NA
J: TRBJ2-2

DNA: TGTGCCAGTAGTACCAGGGGAACGGATGAGCAGTTCTTC
CDR3: CASSTRGTDEQFF
D: NA
V: TRBV19
size: once
J: TRBJ2-1

DNA: TGTGCCAGCAGGAGTTTATTTAGCTCCTACGAGCAGTACTTC
CDR3: CASRSLFSSYEQYF
D: NA
V: TRBV6-5
size: NA
J: TRBJ2-7

DNA: TGTGCCAGCAGCCCCCGACAGGGAGGGTACGAGCAGTACTTC
CDR3: CASSPRQGGYEQYF
D: NA
V: TRBV9
size: NA
J: TRBJ2-7

DNA: TGTGCCAGCAGCCATAAGGTGGTCTTACCAAACCAGCCCCAGCATTTT
CDR3: CASSHKVVLPNQPQHF
D: NA
V: TRBV28
size: once
J: TRBJ1-5

DNA: TGTGCCAGCAGCCCGCCAGCGGTTACCTGGGGGGATGAGCAGTTCTTC
CDR3: CASSPPAVTWGDEQFF
D: NA
V: TRBV7-9
size: once
J: TRBJ2-1

DNA: TGTGCCAGCAGTGAGGGCAGCTCCTACGAGCAGTACTTC
CDR3: CASSEGSSYEQYF
D: NA
V: TRBV6-1
size: NA
J: TRBJ2-7

DNA: TGTGCCAGCAGCTTAGGCGGAGGGGGCGCGTACTCCTACGAGCAGTACTTC
CDR3: CASSLGGGGAYSYEQYF
D: NA
V: TRBV11-2
size: NA
J: TRBJ2-7

DNA: TGCGCCAGCAGCCAAATAAAGGCGAGAAGATCCTACAATGAGCAGTTCTTC
CDR3: CASSQIKARRSYNEQFF
D: NA
V: TRBV4-1
size: NA
J: TRBJ2-1

DNA: TGTGCCAGCAGCGCCGGACAGTCCAATTCACCCCTCCACTTT
CDR3: CASSAGQSNSPLHF
D: NA
V: TRBV5-8
size: NA
J: TRBJ1-6

DNA: TGTGCCAGCAGCTTAAACAGCGGGAACACTGAAGCTTTCTTT
CDR3: CASSLNSGNTEAFF
D: NA
V: TRBV11-2
size: NA
J: TRBJ1-1